Listed here are 30 T cell receptor beta chains from one sample, sequenced in a study of T cell responses to AZD1222 COVID-19 vaccine. TCRdb's copy holds only in-frame clones and misses some; the assay was immunoSEQ multiplex PCR. The repertoire holds 80,000 to 100,000 clones, with over 80% as singletons. Sequencing used peripheral blood, obtained 28 days after the second AZD1222 dose. These receptors were obtained from an adult who received the AZD1222 COVID-19 vaccine.

The chain recombines TRBV14 with TRBJ2-3; 9 bases map to TRBD2. Losses at the gene ends were 3 bases for V and 3 bases for J; bases not matched to a gene: 7. This CDR3 is 16 amino acids long. Germline V gene lookup returns CDR1 SGHDN and CDR2 FVKESK. CDR3 protein: CASSHLAGLGTDTQYF. CDR3 coding DNA: TGTGCCAGCAGCCACCTAGCGGGGCTGGGGACAGATACGCAGTATTTT.

This rearrangement joins TRBV18 to TRBJ1-3; no definite D call. Germline assignment: CDR1 KGHSH and CDR2 LQKENI. CDR3 length: 14 amino acids. With 1 base removed from V and 1 base from J, the gap between germline ends came to 5 bases. This CDR3 is CASSPQGSGNTIYF. CDR3 bases: TGTGCCAGCTCACCACAGGGTTCTGGAAACACCATATATTTT.

The table lists this clone with a count of one. The chain couples TRBV9 to TRBJ1-4, with no clear D. V gave up 3 bases and J gave up 7 bases, with 7 bases separating them. CDR1 is SGDLS and CDR2 is YYNGEE in the germline V gene. This CDR3 contains 12 residues. The CDR3 sequence is CASSGSSEKLFF. The CDR3 DNA sequence: TGTGCCAGCAGCGGATCGAGTGAAAAACTGTTTTTT.

The genes are TRBV5-6 and TRBJ2-5; 13 bases fit TRBD2. V lost 3 bases and J lost 9; bases outside the gene matches: 8. Germline CDR1 SGHDT, CDR2 YYEEEE. The length of the CDR3 is 15 residues. For the CDR3, the DNA is TGTGCCAGCAGCTCTGGGACTAGCGGGGTTAGGGCCCAGTACTTC. Protein: CASSSGTSGVRAQYF.

This sequence joins TRBV19 and TRBJ2-2; 9 bases agree with TRBD1. J lost 5 bases, V lost 1 base, and 2 bases had no gene match. The CDR3 covers 15 residues. Germline V gives CDR1 LNHDA, CDR2 SQIVND (reference sequence). CDR3 DNA: TGTGCCAGTAGTATAGCGACAGGGGGGACCGGGGAGCTGTTTTTT. Amino acids: CASSIATGGTGELFF.

V and J are TRBV10-1 and TRBJ2-1; TRBD2 aligns across 13 bases. CDR3 length: 15 amino acids. V lost 5 bases to trimming and J lost 6 bases; unmatched junction nucleotides: 4. In germline, CDR1 is WNHNN, CDR2 SYGVQD (reference sequence). The DNA of the CDR3 is TGCGCCAGCAGTTTGAGGACTAGCGGGAGCAATGAGCAGTTCTTC. Amino acids: CASSLRTSGSNEQFF.

The chain recombines TRBV7-9 with TRBJ1-2; TRBD1 might be the D (5 bases). Germline V gives CDR1 SEHNR, CDR2 FQNEAQ (reference sequence). V lost 7 bases and J 4 bases, leaving 13 bases between the germline ends. The CDR3 spans 13 residues. The CDR3 protein is CASNEGRLYGYTF. The CDR3 region has the DNA TGTGCCAGCAATGAGGGGAGGCTCTATGGCTACACCTTC.

The V gene is TRBV9, the J gene TRBJ1-1; D is ambiguous. Germline assignment: CDR1 SGDLS and CDR2 YYNGEE. V was pared by 3 bases and J by 8 bases, with 14 bases between. This CDR3 is built from 13 residues. The CDR3 DNA reads TGTGCCAGCAGCGCGGGGAGGCTCGGCGAAGCTTTCTTT. It encodes CASSAGRLGEAFF.

The chain employs TRBV15 and TRBJ2-1, with TRBD1 matching 7 bases. This CDR3 region has 15 residues. Looked up from germline, CDR1 is LNHNV and CDR2 is YYDKDF (reference sequence). V lost 5 bases, J lost 7 bases, and 11 bases stayed unmatched. The CDR3 loop reads CATSRRGQGTNEQFF. The CDR3 DNA reads as TGTGCCACCAGCCGAAGGGGGCAGGGCACAAATGAGCAGTTCTTC.

The chain uses TRBV7-9 and TRBJ1-2, with D perhaps matching TRBD1 (6 bases). The CDR3 is 16 amino acids. Deletions cut 1 base from V and 2 bases from J, with 14 bases between. CDR1 and CDR2 (germline): SEHNR, FQNEAQ (reference sequence). CDR3 bases: TGTGCCAGCAGCTTAGGGAGCGGGGGGCCGAACTATGGCTACACCTTC. This codes for CASSLGSGGPNYGYTF.

This clone was seen only a few times. The chain links TRBV18 to TRBJ1-5; no reliable D call. Germline V lookup: CDR1 KGHSH, CDR2 LQKENI. V dropped 3 bases and J dropped 3 bases, with 24 bases sitting between them. The CDR3 loop spans 19 amino acids. The CDR3 reads CASSPVMFSPMMYNQPQHF. CDR3 bases: TGTGCCAGCTCACCGGTGATGTTTAGCCCGATGATGTACAATCAGCCCCAGCATTTT.

The chain combines TRBV5-5 with TRBJ1-3, with D possibly being TRBD1 (5 bases). This CDR3 is built from 14 residues. Germline lookup yields CDR1 SGHKS and CDR2 YYEKEE (reference sequence). V dropped 4 bases and J dropped 8 bases, with 16 bases sitting between them. The CDR3 DNA reads TGTGCCAGCAGCAGATCCTACGCGGGGGACACCATATATTTT. Protein: CASSRSYAGDTIYF.

V gene TRBV3-1 (or the pseudogene TRBV3-2) combines with J gene TRBJ2-1; D is uncertain. The CDR3 loop spans 13 amino acids. Germline V gene lookup returns CDR1 LGHDT and CDR2 YNNKEL (reference sequence). V lost 3 bases to trimming and J lost 10 bases, with 13 bases between them. The CDR3 coding sequence is TGTGCCAGCAGCCAGCGCGGCGGAATCGAGCAGTTCTTC. Its protein is CASSQRGGIEQFF.

The chain recombines TRBV5-1 with TRBJ1-4; D is unclear. The CDR3 runs to 16 residues. CDR1 is SGHRS, CDR2 YFSETQ, per germline. The V gene lost 0 bases and the J gene lost 8 bases, with 17 bases spanning the gap. The CDR3 DNA follows: TGCGCCAGCAGCTTGGCCTCCGGACTTTTTGGGGAAAAACTGTTTTTT. Protein sequence: CASSLASGLFGEKLFF.

The chain joins TRBV2 to TRBJ1-1; 7 bases line up with TRBD1. The CDR3 contains 15 residues. V lost 6 bases to trimming and J lost 6 bases; unmatched junction nucleotides: 13. The germline V gene has CDR1 SNHLY and CDR2 FYNNEI. This CDR3 is CASRPRQGIVAEAFF. The CDR3 nucleotides are TGTGCCAGCAGGCCAAGACAGGGAATCGTCGCTGAAGCTTTCTTT.

CDR3 coding DNA: TGTGCCTGGTTTCATCGCCGTAATGAAAAACTGTTTTTT. Its protein is CAWFHRRNEKLFF. The chain recombines TRBV30 with TRBJ1-4; D is ambiguous. Germline-derived CDR1 and CDR2 are GTSNPN and SVGIG (reference sequence). Trimming left V 5 bases short and J 4 bases short, with 11 bases between. The CDR3 contains 13 residues.

This clone came up once. The V gene is TRBV7-8, the J gene TRBJ1-1; D unclear. The CDR3 covers 15 residues. Trimming removed 1 base from V and 5 bases from J, with 14 bases in between. Germline V lookup: CDR1 SGHVS, CDR2 FQNEAQ. CDR3 sequence reads: CASSLGVNKGTEAFF. The DNA of the CDR3 is TGTGCCAGCAGCTTAGGGGTTAACAAGGGTACTGAAGCTTTCTTT.

V and J are TRBV3-1 (or the pseudogene TRBV3-2) and TRBJ2-4; no clear D. V lost 3 bases and J lost 6, with 3 bases in between. This CDR3 comprises 11 residues. Germline loops: CDR1 LGHDT, CDR2 YNNKEL (reference sequence). CDR3 sequence: CASSQANIQYF. CDR3 DNA: TGTGCCAGCAGCCAGGCAAACATTCAGTACTTC.

This clone occurred a few times. This sequence joins TRBV10-2 and TRBJ2-1; D is possibly TRBD1 (6 bases). The CDR3 has 13 amino acids. V shed 4 bases and J shed 3 bases, with 7 bases lying between them. Germline-derived CDR1 and CDR2 are WSHSY and SAAADI. The CDR3 loop reads CASSGTVYNEQFF. In nucleotides, the CDR3 is TGCGCCAGCAGTGGGACAGTCTACAATGAGCAGTTCTTC.

CDR3 in DNA: TGTGCCACCAGTGCCCCGCTGGGACAGGCCTATGGGGCCAACGTCCTGACTTTC. It specifies CATSAPLGQAYGANVLTF. The chain links TRBV24-1 to TRBJ2-6, with 8 nucleotides matching TRBD1. This CDR3 has 18 residues. Per germline, CDR1 KGHDR and CDR2 SFDVKD. The trim removed 5 bases at V and 3 bases at J, leaving 11 bases unmatched.

This clone appeared a few times. The chain employs TRBV18 and TRBJ1-1; TRBD1 is a possible D gene (6 bases). The CDR3 runs 13 residues. V was trimmed by 3 bases and J by 3 bases, leaving 8 bases between them. Per the germline V gene, CDR1 is KGHSH and CDR2 is LQKENI. In DNA form, the CDR3 reads TGTGCCAGCTCACCGGGACAACACACTGAAGCTTTCTTT. Protein sequence: CASSPGQHTEAFF.

This rearrangement joins TRBV29-1 to TRBJ1-3; a weak D match, TRBD1 (5 bases). CDR1 is SQVTM and CDR2 is ANQGSEA in the germline V gene. Trimming removed 5 bases from V and 4 bases from J, with 12 bases in between. This CDR3 spans 13 amino acids. CDR3 residues: CSVMGTVGNTIYF. The CDR3 bases are TGCAGCGTTATGGGGACGGTCGGAAACACCATATATTTT.

The chain combines TRBV5-1 with TRBJ1-3; no firm D call. The CDR3 is 15 residues long. In germline, CDR1 is SGHRS, CDR2 YFSETQ. V was cut by 6 bases and J by 4 bases, with 17 bases left in between. The CDR3 sequence: CASTLDGLKGNTIYF. CDR3 bases: TGCGCCAGCACCTTAGACGGCCTAAAAGGAAACACCATATATTTT. The full variable domain, completed using reference TRBV5-1 and TRBJ1-3, is KAGVTQTPRYLIKTRGQQVTLSCSPISGHRSVSWYQQTPGQGLQFLFEYFSETQRNKGNFPGRFSGRQFSNSRSEMNVSTLELGDSALYLCASTLDGLKGNTIYFGEGSWLTVV.

V is TRBV6-5 and J is TRBJ1-2; perhaps TRBD1 as D (5 bases). The V end was cut by 9 bases, the J end by 2 bases, with 13 bases between. Germline V gene lookup returns CDR1 MNHEY and CDR2 SVGAGI. The CDR3 is made up of 13 amino acids. CDR3 DNA: TGTGCCAGTGCTGCGGAGGGGAACTATGGCTACACCTTC. This encodes CASAAEGNYGYTF.

The table lists this clone with a count of one. The rearrangement joins TRBV29-1 to TRBJ2-7, with 9 nucleotides matching TRBD1. The CDR3 sequence is 14 residues long. Unmatched junction bases numbered 8, after V lost 6 bases and J lost 2 bases. Germline lookup yields CDR1 SQVTM and CDR2 ANQGSEA. The CDR3 reads CSVNPGQGAYEQYF. The CDR3 bases are TGCAGCGTAAACCCGGGACAGGGCGCCTACGAGCAGTACTTC.

The chain links TRBV5-3 to TRBJ1-1; D is possibly TRBD1 (5 bases). TRBV5-3 is given ORF status, its function remaining uncertain. The CDR3 extends over 15 amino acids. V was pared by 0 bases and J by 8 bases, with 17 bases between. For the CDR3, the DNA is TGTGCCAGAAGCTTGGTGGCCTCCCCTGGGGGGGAAGCTTTCTTT. Residues: CARSLVASPGGEAFF.

The chain joins TRBV5-1 to TRBJ1-4; 8 positions match TRBD1. CDR3 size: 17 residues. Germline lookup yields CDR1 SGHRS and CDR2 YFSETQ. The V and J ends lost 4 bases and 7 bases, in that order; junction bases with no gene match: 15. CDR3 residues: CASSPTGASAPGEKLFF. Here the CDR3 DNA reads TGCGCCAGCAGCCCGACAGGGGCCTCGGCACCGGGTGAAAAACTGTTTTTT.

The chain carries TRBV3-1 (or the pseudogene TRBV3-2) and TRBJ2-1; perhaps TRBD2 as D (5 bases). V lost 0 bases to trimming and J lost 12 bases, with 15 bases between them. Germline-derived CDR1 and CDR2 are LGHDT and YNNKEL (reference sequence). The CDR3 length is 14 residues. CDR3: CASSQDLVSGSQFF. In nucleotides, the CDR3 is TGTGCCAGCAGCCAAGATCTTGTATCGGGATCGCAGTTCTTC.

The V and J genes are TRBV9 and TRBJ2-1; maybe TRBD2 (5 bases). Trimming left V 3 bases short and J 7 bases short, with 8 bases between. CDR3 length equals 12 residues. Germline-derived CDR1 and CDR2 are SGDLS and YYNGEE. The CDR3 loop is CASSARENEQFF. CDR3 DNA sequence: TGTGCCAGCAGCGCAAGGGAGAATGAGCAGTTCTTC.

This sequence joins TRBV9 and TRBJ2-7; 10 nucleotides match TRBD1. V dropped 3 bases and J dropped 7; count of bases not matched to a gene: 7. This CDR3 has 14 amino acids. The germline V gene encodes CDR1 SGDLS and CDR2 YYNGEE. The CDR3 loop is CASSDGTGDWEQYF. For the CDR3, the DNA is TGTGCCAGCAGCGATGGGACAGGGGATTGGGAGCAGTACTTC.